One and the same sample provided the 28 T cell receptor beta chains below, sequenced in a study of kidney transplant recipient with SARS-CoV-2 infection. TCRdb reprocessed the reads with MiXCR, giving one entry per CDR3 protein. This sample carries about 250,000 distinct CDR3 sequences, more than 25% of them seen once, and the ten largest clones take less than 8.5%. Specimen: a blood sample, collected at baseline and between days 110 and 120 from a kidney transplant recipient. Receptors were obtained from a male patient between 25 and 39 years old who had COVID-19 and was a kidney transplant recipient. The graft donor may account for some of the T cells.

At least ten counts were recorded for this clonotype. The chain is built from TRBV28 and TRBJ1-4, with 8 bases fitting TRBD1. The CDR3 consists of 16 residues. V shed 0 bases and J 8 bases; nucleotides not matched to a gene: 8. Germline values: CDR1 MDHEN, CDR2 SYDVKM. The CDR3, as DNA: TGTGCCAGCAGTTTATGGGCAGGGGGCGCAGGGGAAAAACTGTTTTTT. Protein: CASSLWAGGAGEKLFF. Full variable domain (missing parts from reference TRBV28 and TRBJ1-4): DVKVTQSSRYLVKRTGEKVFLECVQDMDHENMFWYRQDPGLGLRLIYFSYDVKMKEKGDIPEGYSVSREKKERFSLILESASTNQTSMYLCASSLWAGGAGEKLFFGSGTQLSVL.

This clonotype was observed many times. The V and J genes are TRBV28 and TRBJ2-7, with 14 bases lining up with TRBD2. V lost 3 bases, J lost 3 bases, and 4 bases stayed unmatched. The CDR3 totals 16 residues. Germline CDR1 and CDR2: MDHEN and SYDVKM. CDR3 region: CASSFLGTSGGYEQYF. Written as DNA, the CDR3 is TGTGCCAGCAGTTTCCTGGGGACTAGCGGGGGCTACGAGCAGTACTTC.

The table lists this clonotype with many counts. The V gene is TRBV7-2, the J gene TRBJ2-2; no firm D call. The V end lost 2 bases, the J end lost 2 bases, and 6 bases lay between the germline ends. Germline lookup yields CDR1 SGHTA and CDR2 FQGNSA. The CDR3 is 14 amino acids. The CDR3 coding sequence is TGTGCCAGCAGCTTATATCAAAACACCGGGGAGCTGTTTTTT. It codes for CASSLYQNTGELFF.

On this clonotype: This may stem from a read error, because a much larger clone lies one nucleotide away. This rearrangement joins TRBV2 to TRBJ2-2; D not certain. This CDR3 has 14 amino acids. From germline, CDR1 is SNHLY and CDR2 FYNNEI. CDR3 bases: TGTACCAGCATTGATGAAGCCGGAATCGGGGAGCTGTTTTTT. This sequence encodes CTSIDEAGIGELFF.

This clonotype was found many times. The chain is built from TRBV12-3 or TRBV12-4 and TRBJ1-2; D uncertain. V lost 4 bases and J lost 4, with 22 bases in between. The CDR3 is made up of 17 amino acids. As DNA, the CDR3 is TGTGCCAGCAGTTGTAACGCCACAGCAGGAAAGACCTATGGCTACACCTTC. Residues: CASSCNATAGKTYGYTF.

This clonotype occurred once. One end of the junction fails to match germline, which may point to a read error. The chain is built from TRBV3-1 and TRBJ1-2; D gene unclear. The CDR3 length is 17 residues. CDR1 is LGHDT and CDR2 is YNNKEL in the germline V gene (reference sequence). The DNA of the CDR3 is TGTGCCAGCAGCGTTGAATTCACCCTTCGAAAGACCTATGGCTGCACCTTC. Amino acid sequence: CASSVEFTLRKTYGCTF.

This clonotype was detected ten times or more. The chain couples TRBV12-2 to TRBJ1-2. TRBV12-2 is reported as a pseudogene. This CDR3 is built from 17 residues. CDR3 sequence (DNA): TGTGCAAGTCGCCCAGAACAGACTCCACGAAAGACCTATGGCTACACCTTC. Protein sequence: CASRPEQTPRKTYGYTF.

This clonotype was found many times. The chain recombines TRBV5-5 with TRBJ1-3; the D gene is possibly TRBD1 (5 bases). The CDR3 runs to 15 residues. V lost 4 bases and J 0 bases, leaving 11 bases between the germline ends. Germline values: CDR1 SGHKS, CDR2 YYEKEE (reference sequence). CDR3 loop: CASSRWTTSGNTIYF. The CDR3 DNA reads TGTGCCAGCAGCCGCTGGACAACCTCTGGAAACACCATATATTTT.

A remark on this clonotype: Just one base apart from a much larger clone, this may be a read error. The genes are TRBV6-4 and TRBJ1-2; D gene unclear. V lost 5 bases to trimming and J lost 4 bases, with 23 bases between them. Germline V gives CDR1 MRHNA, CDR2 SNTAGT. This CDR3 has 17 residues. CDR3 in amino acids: CASSNRNSHGKAYGYTF. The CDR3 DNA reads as TGTGCCAGCAGTAACCGGAACTCACACGGAAAGGCCTATGGCTACACCTTC.

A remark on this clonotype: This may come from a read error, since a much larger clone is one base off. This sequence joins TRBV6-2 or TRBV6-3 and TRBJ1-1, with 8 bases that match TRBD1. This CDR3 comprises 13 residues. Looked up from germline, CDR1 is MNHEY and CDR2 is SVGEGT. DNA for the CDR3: TGTGCCAACAGTTGGACAGGGAATACTGAAGCTTTCTTT. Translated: CANSWTGNTEAFF.

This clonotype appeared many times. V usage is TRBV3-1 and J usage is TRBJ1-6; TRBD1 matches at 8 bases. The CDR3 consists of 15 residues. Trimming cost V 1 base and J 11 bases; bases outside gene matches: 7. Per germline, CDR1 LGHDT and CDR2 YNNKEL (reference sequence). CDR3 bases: TGTGCCAGCAGCCAAGGGACAGGGAAAATAGCACCCCTCCACTTT. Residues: CASSQGTGKIAPLHF. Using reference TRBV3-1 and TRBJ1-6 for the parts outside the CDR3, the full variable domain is DTAVSQTPKYLVTQMGNDKSIKCEQNLGHDTMYWYKQDSKKFLKIMFSYNNKELIINETVPNRFSPKSPDKAHLNLHINSLELGDSAVYFCASSQGTGKIAPLHFGNGTRLTVT.

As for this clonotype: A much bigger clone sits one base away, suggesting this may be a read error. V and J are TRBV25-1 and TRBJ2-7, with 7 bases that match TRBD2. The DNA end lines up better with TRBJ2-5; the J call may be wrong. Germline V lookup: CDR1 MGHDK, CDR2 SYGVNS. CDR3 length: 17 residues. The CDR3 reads CASSEYAGAGDLETQYF. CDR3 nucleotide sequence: TGTGCCAGCAGTGAATACGCTGGTGCGGGAGATCTAGAGACCCAGTACTTC.

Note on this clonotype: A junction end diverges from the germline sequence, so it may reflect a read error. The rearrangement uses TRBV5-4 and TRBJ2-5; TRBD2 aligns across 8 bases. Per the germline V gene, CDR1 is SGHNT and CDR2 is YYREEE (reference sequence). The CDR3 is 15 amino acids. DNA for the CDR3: TGTGCCAGCAGCGATGTCCGGGGGGGGTTGGAGAACCAGTACTTC. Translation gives CASSDVRGGLENQYF.

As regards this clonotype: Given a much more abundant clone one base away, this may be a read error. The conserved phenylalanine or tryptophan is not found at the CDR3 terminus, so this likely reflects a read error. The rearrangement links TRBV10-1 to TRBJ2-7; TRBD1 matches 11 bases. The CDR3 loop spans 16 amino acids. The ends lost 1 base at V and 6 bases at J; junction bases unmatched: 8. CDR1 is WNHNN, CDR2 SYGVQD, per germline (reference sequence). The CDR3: CASSEYSGQGASEQYL. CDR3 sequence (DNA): TGCGCCAGCAGTGAGTATAGCGGACAGGGGGCTTCCGAGCAGTACCTC.

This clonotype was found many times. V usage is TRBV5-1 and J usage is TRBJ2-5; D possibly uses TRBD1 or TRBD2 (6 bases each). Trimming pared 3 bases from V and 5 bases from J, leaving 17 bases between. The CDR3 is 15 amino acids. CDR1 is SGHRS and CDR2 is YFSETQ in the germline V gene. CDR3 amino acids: CASSSGTQGGETQYF. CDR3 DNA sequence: TGCGCCAGCAGCTCCGGGACTCAAGGGGGGGAGACCCAGTACTTC.

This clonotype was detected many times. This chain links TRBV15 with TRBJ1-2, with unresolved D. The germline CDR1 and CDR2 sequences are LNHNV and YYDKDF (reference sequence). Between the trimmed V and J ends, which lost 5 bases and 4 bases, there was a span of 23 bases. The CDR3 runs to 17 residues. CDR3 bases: TGTGCCACCAGCTTGCTTATAAGGTGTGGAAAGACCTATGGCTACACCTTC. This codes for CATSLLIRCGKTYGYTF.

CDR3 coding DNA: TGTGCCAGTAGTATCATGTATACGCAGTATTTT. Protein product: CASSIMYTQYF. The chain employs TRBV19 and TRBJ2-3; D remains unclear. V was clipped by 3 bases and J by 7 bases, with 5 bases between them. Germline V CDR1 and CDR2: LNHDA, SQIVND (reference sequence). The CDR3 is 11 amino acids. The entire variable domain, with the rest obtained from reference TRBV19 and TRBJ2-3, is as follows: DGGITQSPKYLFRKEGQNVTLSCEQNLNHDAMYWYRQDPGQGLRLIYYSQIVNDFQKGDIAEGYSVSREKKESFPLTVTSAQKNPTAFYLCASSIMYTQYFGPGTRLTVL.

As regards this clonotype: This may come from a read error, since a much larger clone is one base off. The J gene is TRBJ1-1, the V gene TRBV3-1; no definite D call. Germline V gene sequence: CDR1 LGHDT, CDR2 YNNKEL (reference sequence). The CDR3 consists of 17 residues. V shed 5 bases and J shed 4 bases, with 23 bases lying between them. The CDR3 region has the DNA TGTGCCAGCAGCACGAAGCGTCCCATTTCAATTCGCACTGAAGCTTTCTTT. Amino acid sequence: CASSTKRPISIRTEAFF. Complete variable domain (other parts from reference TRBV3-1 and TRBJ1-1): DTAVSQTPKYLVTQMGNDKSIKCEQNLGHDTMYWYKQDSKKFLKIMFSYNNKELIINETVPNRFSPKSPDKAHLNLHINSLELGDSAVYFCASSTKRPISIRTEAFFGQGTRLTVV.

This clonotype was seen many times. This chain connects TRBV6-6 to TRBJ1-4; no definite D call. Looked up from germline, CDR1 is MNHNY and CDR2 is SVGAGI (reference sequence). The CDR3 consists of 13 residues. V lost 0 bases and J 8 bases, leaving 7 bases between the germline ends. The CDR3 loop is CASSYSSGEKLFF. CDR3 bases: TGTGCCAGCAGTTACTCGTCGGGGGAAAAACTGTTTTTT.

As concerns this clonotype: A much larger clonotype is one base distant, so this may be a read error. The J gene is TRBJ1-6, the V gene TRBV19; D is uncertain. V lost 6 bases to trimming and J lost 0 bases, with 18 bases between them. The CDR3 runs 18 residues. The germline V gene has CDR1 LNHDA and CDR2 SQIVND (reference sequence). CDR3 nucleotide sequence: TGTGCCAGTAGCCGTCGCGAAGGGTGTAGCTCCTATAATTCACCCCTCCACTTT. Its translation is CASSRREGCSSYNSPLHF.

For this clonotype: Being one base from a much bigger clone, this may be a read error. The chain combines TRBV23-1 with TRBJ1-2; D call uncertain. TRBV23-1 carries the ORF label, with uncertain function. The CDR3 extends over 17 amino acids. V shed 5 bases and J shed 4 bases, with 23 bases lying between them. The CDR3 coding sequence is TGCGCCAGCAGTAAGCGGCCGCTACGCAGAAAGACCTATGGCTACACCTTC. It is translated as CASSKRPLRRKTYGYTF.

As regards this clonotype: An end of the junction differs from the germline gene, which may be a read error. Here the CDR3 DNA reads TGTGCCGGCAGCCAAGATGTGGACGTCGAAAAACTGTTTTTT. Residues: CAGSQDVDVEKLFF. The chain has TRBV3-1 and TRBJ1-4; no clear D. The CDR3 covers 14 residues. Germline V gives CDR1 LGHDT, CDR2 YNNKEL (reference sequence).

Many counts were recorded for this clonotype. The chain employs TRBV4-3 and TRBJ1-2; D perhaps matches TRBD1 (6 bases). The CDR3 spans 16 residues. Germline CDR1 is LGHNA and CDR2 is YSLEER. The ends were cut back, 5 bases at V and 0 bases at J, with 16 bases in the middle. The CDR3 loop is CASSAHRDLANYGYTF. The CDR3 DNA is TGCGCCAGCAGCGCCCACAGGGACCTAGCTAACTATGGCTACACCTTC.

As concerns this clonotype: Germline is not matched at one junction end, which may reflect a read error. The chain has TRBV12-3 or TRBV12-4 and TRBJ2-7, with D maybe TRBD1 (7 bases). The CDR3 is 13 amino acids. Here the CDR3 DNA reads TGTGCCAGCAGCCTAGGAGGGGGCTACGGGCAGTACTTC. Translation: CASSLGGGYGQYF.

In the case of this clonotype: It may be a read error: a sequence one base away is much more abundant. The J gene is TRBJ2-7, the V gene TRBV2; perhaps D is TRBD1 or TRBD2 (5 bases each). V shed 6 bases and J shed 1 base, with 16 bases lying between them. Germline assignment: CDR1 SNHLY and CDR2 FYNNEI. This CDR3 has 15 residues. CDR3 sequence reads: CASSFARDGSYEQYF. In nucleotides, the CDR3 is TGTGCCAGCAGCTTTGCCCGGGACGGTTCCTACGAGCAGTACTTC.

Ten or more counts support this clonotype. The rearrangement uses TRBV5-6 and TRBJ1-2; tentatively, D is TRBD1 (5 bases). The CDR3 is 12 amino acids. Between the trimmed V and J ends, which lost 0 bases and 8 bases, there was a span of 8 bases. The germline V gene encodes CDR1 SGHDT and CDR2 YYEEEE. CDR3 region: CASSLVGVGYTF. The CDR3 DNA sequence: TGTGCCAGCAGCTTGGTAGGGGTAGGCTACACCTTC.

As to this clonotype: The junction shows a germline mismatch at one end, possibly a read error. CDR3 nucleotide sequence: TGTGTCAGCAATTCATCCGGAGGGGGGGCACATGGCTACACCTTC. This sequence encodes CVSNSSGGGAHGYTF. This rearrangement joins TRBV28 to TRBJ1-2, with D possibly being TRBD1 (6 bases). The V gene's germline CDR1 is MDHEN and CDR2 SYDVKM. This CDR3 contains 15 residues.

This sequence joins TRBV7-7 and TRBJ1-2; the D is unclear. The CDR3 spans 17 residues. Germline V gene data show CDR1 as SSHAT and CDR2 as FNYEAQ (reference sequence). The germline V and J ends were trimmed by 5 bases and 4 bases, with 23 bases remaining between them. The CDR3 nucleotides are TGTGCCAGCAGCGGCGTGATTAAGTGCCGAAAGGCCTATGGCTACACCTTC. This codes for CASSGVIKCRKAYGYTF.